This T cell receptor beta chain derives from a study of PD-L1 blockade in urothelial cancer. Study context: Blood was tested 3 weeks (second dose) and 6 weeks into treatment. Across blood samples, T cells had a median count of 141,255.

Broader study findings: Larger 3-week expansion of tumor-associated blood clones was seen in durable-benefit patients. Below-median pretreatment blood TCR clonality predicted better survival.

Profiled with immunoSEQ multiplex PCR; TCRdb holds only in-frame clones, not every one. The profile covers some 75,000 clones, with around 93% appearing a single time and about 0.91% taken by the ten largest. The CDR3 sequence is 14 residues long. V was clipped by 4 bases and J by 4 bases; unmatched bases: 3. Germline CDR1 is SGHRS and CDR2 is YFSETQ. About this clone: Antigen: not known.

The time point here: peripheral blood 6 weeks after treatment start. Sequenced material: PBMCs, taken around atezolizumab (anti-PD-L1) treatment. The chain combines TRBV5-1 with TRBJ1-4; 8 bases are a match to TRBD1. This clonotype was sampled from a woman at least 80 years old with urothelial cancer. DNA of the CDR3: TGCGCCAGCAGCGGACAGGGCGTTAATGAAAAACTGTTTTTT. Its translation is CASSGQGVNEKLFF. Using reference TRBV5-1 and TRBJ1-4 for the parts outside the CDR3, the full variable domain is KAGVTQTPRYLIKTRGQQVTLSCSPISGHRSVSWYQQTPGQGLQFLFEYFSETQRNKGNFPGRFSGRQFSNSRSEMNVSTLELGDSALYLCASSGQGVNEKLFFGSGTQLSVL.